These 22 T cell receptor beta chains were sequenced from one sample in a study of cytomegalovirus exposure and HLA in healthy donors. The assay was immunoSEQ multiplex PCR, and TCRdb's table has in-frame clones only and misses some. Here the sample spans approximately 190,000 clones, 84% being singletons. The sample was PBMCs. These receptors originate from a man aged 18 to 29 in good health and CMV-seropositive.

The CDR3 loop reads CASTRADSTDTQYF. The CDR3 DNA reads TGTGCCTCAACCAGGGCGGATAGCACAGATACGCAGTATTTT. V usage is TRBV27 and J usage is TRBJ2-3; TRBD1 might be the D (5 bases). V lost 11 bases, J lost 0 bases, and 15 bases lay in between. Germline assignment: CDR1 MNHEY and CDR2 SMNVEV (reference sequence). This CDR3 is built from 14 residues.

The chain has TRBV28 and TRBJ2-3; D possibly corresponds to TRBD2 (5 bases). V lost 2 bases and J 3 bases, leaving 21 bases between the germline ends. CDR1 and CDR2 from the germline V gene are MDHEN and SYDVKM. This CDR3 has 18 residues. The CDR3 nucleotides read TGTGCCAGCAGTTTAGGGAGATGGAGAGGGCGTCAGACAGATACGCAGTATTTT. Translated, it gives CASSLGRWRGRQTDTQYF.

The V call is TRBV10-1, the J call TRBJ2-7; D gene ambiguous. Germline V gives CDR1 WNHNN, CDR2 SYGVQD (reference sequence). The CDR3 loop spans 12 amino acids. Trimming left V 5 bases short and J 7 bases short, with 12 bases between. The CDR3 region is CASSSTKREQYF. Here the CDR3 DNA reads TGCGCCAGCAGTTCCACTAAGCGAGAGCAGTACTTC.

This chain links TRBV7-3 with TRBJ1-4, with TRBD1 as a possible D gene (6 bases). The CDR3 is made up of 13 amino acids. Germline V gene data show CDR1 as SGHTA and CDR2 as FQGTGA. Trimming stripped 4 bases from V and 4 bases from J, with 7 bases between. The CDR3 reads CASSSGVNEKLFF. CDR3 coding DNA: TGTGCCAGCAGCTCAGGGGTTAATGAAAAACTGTTTTTT.

The rearrangement joins TRBV29-1 to TRBJ2-7, with a tentative D call TRBD1 (5 bases). V gave up 4 bases and J gave up 2 bases, with 15 bases separating them. Germline CDR1 is SQVTM and CDR2 is ANQGSEA. The CDR3 has 14 residues. The DNA for the CDR3 is TGCAGCGTTGGTGGCGGCGACAGCACCTACGAGCAGTACTTC. It yields the protein CSVGGGDSTYEQYF.

The chain carries TRBV28 and TRBJ1-2, with 8 bases that match TRBD1. CDR3 length: 14 amino acids. Germline V gene sequence: CDR1 MDHEN, CDR2 SYDVKM. V lost 3 bases to trimming and J lost 8 bases; unmatched junction nucleotides: 8. Here the CDR3 DNA reads TGTGCCAGCAGTTTTTCAGGAGGGGACAGGGGCTACACCTTC. Translated: CASSFSGGDRGYTF.

V usage is TRBV10-3 and J usage is TRBJ2-7; 8 bases match TRBD2. J gave up 0 bases and V 6 bases, and 4 bases lay outside the gene matches. From germline, CDR1 is ENHRY and CDR2 SYGVKD. This CDR3 contains 14 residues. CDR3 bases: TGTGCCATCAGGCTGACTAGCGACTCCTACGAGCAGTACTTC. As protein: CAIRLTSDSYEQYF.

J is TRBJ2-5 and V is TRBV9; 7 bases fit TRBD2. Trimming at V came to 4 bases and at J to 7 bases, leaving 1 base not matched to a gene. CDR1 SGDLS and CDR2 YYNGEE come from the germline V gene. The CDR3 runs to 11 residues. In DNA, the CDR3 is TGTGCCAGCAGCACGGGGGGGACCCAGTACTTC. Amino acids: CASSTGGTQYF.

This chain links TRBV21-1 with TRBJ1-5. TRBV21-1 is described as a pseudogene. The CDR3 contains 12 residues. CDR3 nucleotides: TGTGCCAAGAAGCTGGGAGGGCAGCCCCAGCATTTT. As protein: CAKKLGGQPQHF.

This clone showed up many times. The chain has TRBV6-5 and TRBJ1-5; no clear D gene. CDR3 length: 12 residues. The V end was cut by 4 bases, the J end by 10 bases, with 11 bases between. Germline CDR1 MNHEY, CDR2 SVGAGI. The CDR3 loop reads CASSSETGPQHF. The CDR3 coding sequence is TGTGCCAGCAGTTCCGAGACGGGACCCCAGCATTTT.

This chain connects TRBV6-6 to TRBJ2-1, with a tentative D call TRBD1 (5 bases). This CDR3 region has 15 residues. V lost 7 bases and J 0 bases, leaving 13 bases between the germline ends. In germline, CDR1 is MNHNY, CDR2 SVGAGI (reference sequence). The CDR3 region has the DNA TGTGCCAGCACCCAGGGCGGAGCCTCCTACAATGAGCAGTTCTTC. This encodes CASTQGGASYNEQFF.

The chain recombines TRBV19 with TRBJ2-2; 9 bases match TRBD1. The V gene end was trimmed by 6 bases and the J gene end by 6 bases; junction bases not matched to a gene: 14. The CDR3 runs to 17 residues. Germline values: CDR1 LNHDA, CDR2 SQIVND (reference sequence). The chain's CDR3 is CASSIWRGQGFPGELFF. In DNA form, the CDR3 reads TGTGCCAGTAGCATCTGGAGAGGACAGGGGTTCCCCGGGGAGCTGTTTTTT.

The rearrangement uses TRBV9 and TRBJ2-7; 8 positions match TRBD2. The CDR3 extends over 16 amino acids. The junction had 15 bases not matched to a gene; V was cut back by 4 bases and J by 6 bases. Germline V gene data show CDR1 as SGDLS and CDR2 as YYNGEE. The CDR3 DNA sequence: TGTGCCAGCAGCCCTACAATGGCGGGAGGTCGTCGCGAGCAGTACTTC. Translation: CASSPTMAGGRREQYF.

The chain carries TRBV5-1 and TRBJ1-1; a weak D match, TRBD1 (6 bases). V lost 4 bases to trimming and J lost 1 base, with 14 bases between them. Germline CDR1 SGHRS, CDR2 YFSETQ. The CDR3 spans 15 residues. The CDR3 DNA reads as TGCGCCAGCAGCCACCCGGGGGGCTGGAACACTGAAGCTTTCTTT. Its protein is CASSHPGGWNTEAFF. Filled out from reference TRBV5-1 and TRBJ1-1, the complete variable domain reads KAGVTQTPRYLIKTRGQQVTLSCSPISGHRSVSWYQQTPGQGLQFLFEYFSETQRNKGNFPGRFSGRQFSNSRSEMNVSTLELGDSALYLCASSHPGGWNTEAFFGQGTRLTVV.

The chain employs TRBV5-1 and TRBJ2-6, with D perhaps TRBD2 (6 bases). The CDR3 length is 16 residues. The germline CDR1 and CDR2 sequences are SGHRS and YFSETQ. V was clipped by 0 bases and J by 4 bases, with 11 bases between them. CDR3 region: CASSLAGVSGANVLTF. The CDR3 nucleotides read TGCGCCAGCAGCTTGGCGGGGGTGTCAGGGGCCAACGTCCTGACTTTC.

V gene TRBV29-1 combines with J gene TRBJ2-5, with D tentatively TRBD2 (6 bases). Germline CDR1 and CDR2: SQVTM and ANQGSEA. The CDR3 is made up of 14 amino acids. The germline V and J ends were trimmed by 3 bases and 5 bases, with 16 bases remaining between them. CDR3 in amino acids: CSVDNQARGETQYF. The CDR3 DNA reads as TGCAGCGTTGACAATCAGGCTCGGGGGGAGACCCAGTACTTC.

The chain carries TRBV28 and TRBJ2-5, with D possibly TRBD1 on 5 matching bases. From germline, CDR1 is MDHEN and CDR2 SYDVKM. V was trimmed by 3 bases and J by 3 bases, leaving 20 bases between them. The CDR3 is 17 residues long. CDR3 in amino acids: CASSFNQVQAKKETQYF. CDR3 sequence (DNA): TGTGCCAGCAGTTTCAATCAGGTACAGGCAAAAAAAGAGACCCAGTACTTC.

This clone was observed a handful of times. At the DNA level, this CDR3 is encoded by other sequences in the same sample as well. CDR3 residues: CASSLRAGTSYEQYF. The DNA for the CDR3 is TGTGCCAGCAGCTTAAGGGCAGGTACATCCTACGAGCAGTACTTC. The rearrangement links TRBV7-3 to TRBJ2-7; the D is unclear. The V and J ends lost 1 base and 1 base respectively, with 11 bases between them. The CDR3 has 15 amino acids. CDR1 is SGHTA, CDR2 FQGTGA, per germline.

The V gene is TRBV27, the J gene TRBJ2-2, with TRBD2 identical over 11 bases. The CDR3 runs 22 residues. V gave up 5 bases and J gave up 7 bases; unmatched junction bases: 27. The V gene's germline CDR1 is MNHEY and CDR2 SMNVEV (reference sequence). The CDR3 region has the DNA TGTGCCAGCAGTCCCCGGGCCTCGGGGGGTCTAGCGGGAGGAGCTGGAAACGGGGAGCTGTTTTTT. Residues: CASSPRASGGLAGGAGNGELFF.

The DNA for the CDR3 is TGTGCCAGCAGTTTAGTTGGGGAGGCTAATGAAAAACTGTTTTTT. Its protein product is CASSLVGEANEKLFF. V and J are TRBV28 and TRBJ1-4; D ambiguous. CDR1 and CDR2 (germline): MDHEN, SYDVKM. The CDR3 spans 15 residues. Trimming shortened V by 2 bases and J by 3 bases, and 10 bases separated the two germline ends.

This clone was seen a few times. The CDR3 reads CASSSAGTGIYEQYF. The CDR3 DNA follows: TGTGCCAGCAGCTCGGCCGGGACAGGGATATACGAGCAGTACTTC. This rearrangement joins TRBV7-2 to TRBJ2-7; TRBD1 matches 9 bases. Trimming at V came to 4 bases and at J to 4 bases, leaving 8 bases not matched to a gene. The germline V gene has CDR1 SGHTA and CDR2 FQGNSA. The CDR3 sequence is 15 residues long.

CDR3: CASSLGGETDTQYF. Here the CDR3 DNA reads TGTGCCAGCAGCTTAGGGGGAGAAACAGATACGCAGTATTTT. The V gene is TRBV7-6, the J gene TRBJ2-3, with TRBD2 as a possible D gene (5 bases). The germline CDR1 and CDR2 sequences are SGHVS and FNYEAQ. Deletions cut 1 base from V and 3 bases from J, with 8 bases between. This CDR3 region has 14 residues.